These 16 T cell receptor beta chains share one sample of origin, sequenced in a study of T-cell memory formation after mild COVID-19. TCRdb passed the 5' RACE reads through MiXCR, listing each CDR3 protein once. This table has 300,000 to 350,000 distinct CDR3 sequences, roughly 13% appearing once. The sample comprised PBMCs or a T cell subset sorted from them (not recorded which). The receptors were sampled from a young man who had mild COVID-19 (a few samples of this study predate the infection). Cell type and time point are not known.

This clonotype has at least ten counts. J is TRBJ2-2 and V is TRBV29-1; possible D gene TRBD2, 5 bases. Germline V lookup: CDR1 SQVTM, CDR2 ANQGSEA. This CDR3 has 12 amino acids. The chain's CDR3 is CSATRGTGELFF. The CDR3 nucleotides read TGCAGTGCAACTCGGGGAACCGGGGAGCTGTTTTTT.

Written as DNA, the CDR3 is TGTGCCAGCAGCGCCGAACTAGCGGGGTGGGAGACCCAGTACTTC. Its protein is CASSAELAGWETQYF. The rearrangement uses TRBV7-8 and TRBJ2-5; 10 nucleotides agree with TRBD2. V dropped 5 bases and J dropped 5; count of bases not matched to a gene: 8. The germline V gene has CDR1 SGHVS and CDR2 FQNEAQ. CDR3 length equals 15 residues.

The sample holds a few counts of this clonotype. The V gene is TRBV24-1, the J gene TRBJ1-1, with unresolved D. Trimming cost V 7 bases and J 7 bases, with 12 bases left between them. Germline CDR1 reads KGHDR; CDR2 reads SFDVKD. The CDR3 extends over 12 amino acids. In DNA form, the CDR3 reads TGTGCCACCAGAGGGTACGCGGGTGAAGCTTTCTTT. As protein: CATRGYAGEAFF.

V gene TRBV6-5 combines with J gene TRBJ1-1, with a weak D call TRBD1 (5 bases). From germline, CDR1 is MNHEY and CDR2 SVGAGI. Deletions cut 7 bases from V and 5 bases from J, with 17 bases between. The CDR3 runs 14 residues. CDR3 sequence reads: CASIGPQGWTEAFF. CDR3 nucleotides: TGTGCCAGCATCGGGCCGCAGGGTTGGACTGAAGCTTTCTTT.

In its sample, this clonotype was seen a few times. V usage is TRBV20-1 and J usage is TRBJ1-2, with 9 bases lining up with TRBD1. Trimming took 7 bases from V and 8 from J; bases not matched to a gene: 11. Germline V CDR1 and CDR2: DFQATT, SNEGSKA (reference sequence). This CDR3 has 13 residues. This CDR3 is CSGSYRGRIGYTF. DNA of the CDR3: TGCAGTGGAAGCTACAGGGGGCGGATCGGCTACACCTTC.

This clonotype was detected only a few times. The rearrangement links TRBV12-3 or TRBV12-4 to TRBJ1-1; perhaps TRBD1 as D (5 bases). The CDR3 sequence is 12 residues long. Trimming removed 6 bases from V and 7 bases from J, with 12 bases in between. The CDR3 loop is CASRRSGFEAFF. Here the CDR3 DNA reads TGTGCCAGCAGGCGGTCAGGGTTTGAAGCTTTCTTT.

In this sample, this clonotype turned up a few times. V gene TRBV4-3 combines with J gene TRBJ2-1; no reliable D call. The V gene lost 0 bases and the J gene lost 2 bases, with 14 bases spanning the gap. Per the germline V gene, CDR1 is LGHNA and CDR2 is YSLEER. The CDR3 covers 17 residues. This chain's CDR3 is CASSQDSRTWAYNEQFF. The CDR3 region has the DNA TGCGCCAGCAGCCAAGATTCTAGGACCTGGGCCTACAATGAGCAGTTCTTC.

At least ten counts were recorded for this clonotype. V and J are TRBV7-6 and TRBJ2-1; 9 nucleotides match TRBD2. CDR3 length: 15 residues. The V gene's germline CDR1 is SGHVS and CDR2 FNYEAQ. Trimming removed 1 base from V and 5 bases from J; junction bases left unmatched: 3. CDR3 nucleotide sequence: TGTGCCAGCAGCTTAGTTGCGGGGGGGAACAATGAGCAGTTCTTC. The encoded protein is CASSLVAGGNNEQFF.

Only a few counts were recorded for this clonotype. V is TRBV29-1 and J is TRBJ2-3; unclear D gene. Germline CDR1 reads SQVTM; CDR2 reads ANQGSEA. Trimming removed 4 bases from V and 4 bases from J, with 9 bases in between. This CDR3 contains 12 residues. The CDR3 reads CSVGGMADTQYF. The CDR3 coding sequence is TGCAGCGTTGGGGGAATGGCAGATACGCAGTATTTT.

This chain joins TRBV12-3 or TRBV12-4 and TRBJ1-2; 9 bases align to TRBD1. The J segment lost 8 bases and the V segment lost 3 bases, leaving 7 bases of the junction unmatched. This CDR3 has 14 residues. CDR3 nucleotide sequence: TGTGCCAGCAGTTTCGGACAGGGGCTTCAGGGCTACACCTTC. Amino acids: CASSFGQGLQGYTF.

This clonotype was detected a few times. The chain links TRBV15 to TRBJ1-5, with D unclear. The CDR3 runs 17 residues. V dropped 0 bases and J dropped 1 base, with 13 bases sitting between them. Germline assignment: CDR1 LNHNV and CDR2 YYDKDF (reference sequence). The CDR3 region has the DNA TGTGCCACCAGCAGAGACCCGACGGGAGTAAGCAATCAGCCCCAGCATTTT. It is translated as CATSRDPTGVSNQPQHF.

This clonotype occurred a few times. The chain uses TRBV19 and TRBJ2-7; TRBD1 matches 10 bases. From germline, CDR1 is LNHDA and CDR2 SQIVND (reference sequence). The CDR3 is made up of 15 amino acids. V was clipped by 5 bases and J by 3 bases; unmatched bases: 7. CDR3 protein: CASSPGTGEVYEQYF. In nucleotides, the CDR3 is TGTGCCAGTAGTCCCGGGACAGGGGAAGTCTACGAGCAGTACTTC.

DNA of the CDR3: TGTGCCAGCAGTTACTCTAGCGGGGGAGCCTCTGGAAACACCATATATTTT. It is translated as CASSYSSGGASGNTIYF. The genes are TRBV6-5 and TRBJ1-3; perhaps TRBD1 as D (5 bases). Germline loops: CDR1 MNHEY, CDR2 SVGAGI. Between the trimmed V and J ends, which lost 0 bases and 0 bases, there was a span of 12 bases. CDR3 length: 17 residues.

This clonotype appeared a few times. The rearrangement uses TRBV23-1 and TRBJ2-5; TRBD1 agrees at 11 bases. TRBV23-1 is identified as an open reading frame with a role that is uncertain. With 8 bases clipped from V and 3 bases from J, the junction kept 2 bases outside the gene matches. This CDR3 spans 13 amino acids. The CDR3 nucleotides are TGCGCCAGCGGACAGGGGGCTGAAGAGACCCAGTACTTC. Its translation is CASGQGAEETQYF.

This clonotype was seen a handful of times. The chain combines TRBV7-9 with TRBJ1-5, with TRBD1 matching 9 bases. CDR3 length equals 15 residues. Trimming at V came to 4 bases and at J to 9 bases, leaving 10 bases not matched to a gene. Germline lookup yields CDR1 SEHNR and CDR2 FQNEAQ (reference sequence). CDR3 in DNA: TGTGCCAGCAGCTCTCGAGGGACAGGGATAGGGCCCCAGCATTTT. Its protein product is CASSSRGTGIGPQHF.

The rearrangement joins TRBV28 to TRBJ1-6; 9 positions agree with TRBD1. The CDR3 loop spans 15 amino acids. Per germline, CDR1 MDHEN and CDR2 SYDVKM. Trimming at V came to 5 bases and at J to 7 bases, leaving 6 bases not matched to a gene. DNA of the CDR3: TGTGCCAGCAGTCTACCTACAGGGGGCAATTCACCCCTCCACTTT. Amino acid sequence: CASSLPTGGNSPLHF.